The subject of this entry is one T cell receptor (beta chain). The data derive from a study of blood T cell repertoires in COVID-19. Turning to the study itself: T cells, B-cell-depleted T cells, or PBMCs provided the cDNA or gDNA that served as material.

The CDR3 spans 15 residues. Germline CDR1 and CDR2: SGHAT and FQNNGV. V lost 3 bases and J lost 8, with 19 bases in between. Study processing details: Nucleated cell number was recorded as an estimate derived from reference gene primer amplification. Here immunoSEQ multiplex PCR was the method, and the copy in TCRdb shows in-frame clones only, minus some. The D gene and trimming were derived from the DNA, and the V and J assignments and clone size from that table. The sample has about 330,000 clones, about four fifths seen once. Sequenced material: peripheral blood. The V gene is TRBV11-2, the J gene TRBJ1-2, with a possible D match to TRBD1 (6 bases). This TCR was recovered from a woman aged 50 to 60 with acute or convalescent COVID-19. Here the CDR3 DNA reads TGTGCCAGCAGCTTCTTACAGGGAACGGGGTCCGGCTACACCTTC. It yields the protein CASSFLQGTGSGYTF.